The 14 T cell receptor beta chains listed next were all sequenced from one sample in a study of control samples from healthy donors and cancer patients (dated by TCRdb to the early 2020s). Libraries came from the immunoSEQ multiplex PCR assay. TCRdb carries this immuneACCESS record with in-frame sequences only. Its versions omit some clonotypes, under half of them owing to an unresolved V gene in the studies checked, with the rest unexplained. Within this sample are about 160,000 clones, with about 87% of them counted one time only. Of the sample, about 11% falls within the top ten clones. Sequenced: blood. The receptors come from a man aged 30-40 years in good health.

V gene TRBV3-1 (or the pseudogene TRBV3-2) combines with J gene TRBJ1-2; a possible D gene is TRBD1 (5 bases). This CDR3 contains 14 residues. In germline, CDR1 is LGHDT, CDR2 YNNKEL (reference sequence). Trimming cost V 6 bases and J 8 bases, with 19 bases left between them. The DNA of the CDR3 is TGTGCCAGCAGTCTTTATCAGACAGCTGAAGGCTACACCTTC. It encodes CASSLYQTAEGYTF.

The J gene is TRBJ1-3, the V gene TRBV4-1, with D unresolved. Trimming removed 3 bases from V and 3 bases from J, with 9 bases in between. The CDR3 has 14 residues. Germline-derived CDR1 and CDR2 are MGHRA and YSYEKL. CDR3 region: CASSHERVGNTIYF. In DNA, the CDR3 is TGCGCCAGCAGCCATGAGAGGGTTGGAAACACCATATATTTT.

The chain joins TRBV2 to TRBJ2-7, with D uncertain. This CDR3 has 12 amino acids. Germline V gene data show CDR1 as SNHLY and CDR2 as FYNNEI. Trimming took 5 bases from V and 4 from J, leaving 9 bases between them. CDR3 nucleotides: TGTGCCAGCAGTTCGAACAGTTACGAGCAGTACTTC. It specifies CASSSNSYEQYF.

The V gene is TRBV7-6, the J gene TRBJ2-5, with a tentative D call TRBD1 (6 bases). CDR1 and CDR2 (germline): SGHVS, FNYEAQ. The CDR3 is made up of 15 amino acids. Trimming cost V 2 bases and J 1 base, with 11 bases left between them. CDR3 sequence reads: CASSLNRVPQETQYF. The DNA for the CDR3 is TGTGCCAGCAGCTTAAACAGGGTACCCCAAGAGACCCAGTACTTC.

The genes are TRBV29-1 and TRBJ1-1, with D uncertain. The CDR3 is 12 amino acids. Germline V gene sequence: CDR1 SQVTM, CDR2 ANQGSEA. The V and J ends lost 7 bases and 11 bases respectively, with 20 bases between them. The CDR3 DNA is TGCAGCGCCCTACGAGGGAGGTCCGAGGCTTTCTTT. Protein: CSALRGRSEAFF.

In its sample, this clone was seen once. The chain combines TRBV7-9 with TRBJ2-1, with 12 bases that match TRBD2. This CDR3 spans 18 amino acids. Trimming took 2 bases from V and 9 from J; bases not matched to a gene: 14. Germline CDR1 SEHNR, CDR2 FQNEAQ (reference sequence). CDR3 sequence (DNA): TGTGCCAGCAGCTTACCGATCCGACTAGCGGGGGTGGCCTCTGAGCAGTTCTTC. Protein: CASSLPIRLAGVASEQFF. The complete variable domain, with remaining parts taken from reference TRBV7-9 and TRBJ2-1, reads DTGVSQNPRHKITKRGQNVTFRCDPISEHNRLYWYRQTLGQGPEFLTYFQNEAQLEKSRLLSDRFSAERPKGSFSTLEIQRTEQGDSAMYLCASSLPIRLAGVASEQFFGPGTRLTVL.

The chain uses TRBV28 and TRBJ1-3, with D uncertain. V lost 4 bases and J 3 bases, leaving 13 bases between the germline ends. This CDR3 region has 15 residues. Germline V gene sequence: CDR1 MDHEN, CDR2 SYDVKM. CDR3 in DNA: TGTGCCAGCAGTTCCCCTACATTGGATGGAAACACCATATATTTT. This translates into CASSSPTLDGNTIYF.

The CDR3, as DNA: TGTGCCACCAGCAGGGGGACTGAAGCTTTCTTT. Protein sequence: CATSRGTEAFF. V gene TRBV15 combines with J gene TRBJ1-1, with D unclear. The ends were cut back, 3 bases at V and 5 bases at J, with 4 bases in the middle. The CDR3 runs 11 residues. Germline values: CDR1 LNHNV, CDR2 YYDKDF (reference sequence).

V usage is TRBV7-2 and J usage is TRBJ2-7; TRBD2 agrees at 9 bases. Germline assignment: CDR1 SGHTA and CDR2 FQGNSA. The CDR3 spans 15 residues. V shed 4 bases, J shed 0 bases, and the junction held 4 bases outside the gene matches. This chain's CDR3 is CASSSTSGSSYEQYF. The CDR3 DNA is TGTGCCAGCAGCTCGACTAGCGGTAGCTCCTACGAGCAGTACTTC.

This chain connects TRBV5-6 to TRBJ2-7, with 7 nucleotides matching TRBD1. CDR1 is SGHDT, CDR2 YYEEEE, per germline. The CDR3 covers 11 residues. J lost 7 bases, V lost 3 bases, and 1 base had no gene match. The DNA of the CDR3 is TGTGCCAGCAGCTCGGACAGGGAGCAGTACTTC. Its protein product is CASSSDREQYF. The full variable domain, in which reference TRBV5-6 and TRBJ2-7 provide the parts outside the CDR3, is DAGVTQSPTHLIKTRGQQVTLRCSPKSGHDTVSWYQQALGQGPQFIFQYYEEEERQRGNFPDRFSGHQFPNYSSELNVNALLLGDSALYLCASSSDREQYFGPGTRLTVT.

A single count supports this clone. The chain links TRBV10-3 to TRBJ2-6; either TRBD1 or TRBD2 may supply D (6 bases each). CDR1 ENHRY and CDR2 SYGVKD come from the germline V gene. CDR3 length: 15 amino acids. V gave up 10 bases and J gave up 1 base, with 14 bases separating them. The chain's CDR3 is CATTQGGSGANVLTF. CDR3 bases: TGTGCCACCACACAGGGAGGTTCTGGGGCCAACGTCCTGACTTTC.

The chain joins TRBV19 to TRBJ1-2, with D tentatively TRBD1 (5 bases). V shed 6 bases and J shed 3 bases, with 17 bases lying between them. Germline CDR1 is LNHDA and CDR2 is SQIVND (reference sequence). This CDR3 is 15 amino acids long. In DNA, the CDR3 is TGTGCCAGTAGCCCAGACAGTACCAGTCACTATGGCTACACCTTC. Protein product: CASSPDSTSHYGYTF.

V usage is TRBV9 and J usage is TRBJ1-4; TRBD1 matches 7 bases. In germline, CDR1 is SGDLS, CDR2 YYNGEE. The CDR3 length is 16 residues. J was trimmed by 3 bases and V by 0 bases; bases with no gene match: 5. The DNA of the CDR3 is TGTGCCAGCAGCGTAGAGGGGGCAGCGGCTAATGAAAAACTGTTTTTT. Translating it yields CASSVEGAAANEKLFF.

This clone has only a few counts. V gene TRBV10-3 combines with J gene TRBJ1-6; no definite D call. This CDR3 is 13 amino acids long. The V gene lost 7 bases and the J gene lost 7 bases, with 11 bases spanning the gap. The germline CDR1 and CDR2 sequences are ENHRY and SYGVKD. The CDR3 region is CAIMDTLNSPLHF. The CDR3 DNA follows: TGTGCCATCATGGATACCCTAAATTCACCCCTCCACTTT.